The 27 T cell receptor beta chains presented below share a single source sample, sequenced in a study of regulatory T cells in long-lasting Graves disease. Described time point: newly diagnosed GD, antithyroid drugs for less than 3 months. PBMC RNA was the source of the TCR library. The authors built TCR beta libraries using iRepertoire HTBI primers and Arm-PCR of CDR3 regions. TCRdb re-called the multiplex PCR reads with MiXCR, one entry per CDR3 protein. The repertoire holds some 450,000 distinct CDR3 sequences, with about a sixth as singletons. This sample also appeared in a second study, on T cells in Graves' hyperthyroidism and ophthalmopathy.

The material was peripheral blood mononuclear cells (PBMCs), obtained at new diagnosis, from a patient treated with antithyroid drugs. Every receptor here comes from a woman aged 25 to 39 with Graves disease.

Concerning this clonotype: A much larger clone differs from this one at a single base, so this may be a read error. This chain uses TRBV24-1 with TRBJ2-3; 12 bases map to TRBD2. Trimming at V came to 3 bases and at J to 1 base, leaving 4 bases not matched to a gene. The CDR3 is made up of 17 amino acids. CDR1 and CDR2 from the germline V gene are KGHDR and SFDVKD. CDR3 residues: CATSDPTSGGGTDTQYF. The CDR3 DNA reads as TGTGCCACCAGTGATCCGACTAGCGGGGGAGGCACAGATACGCAGTATTTT.

The table lists this clonotype with a few counts. A read error is possible here, since a much larger clone lies one base away. This chain uses TRBV24-1 with TRBJ1-1; perhaps TRBD1 as D (5 bases). CDR1 KGHDR and CDR2 SFDVKD come from the germline V gene. There are 15 residues in the CDR3. The CDR3 region is CATGDSQGMNTEAFF. The CDR3 nucleotides are TGTGCCACCGGTGATTCCCAGGGAATGAACACTGAAGCTTTCTTT.

Regarding this clonotype: A much larger clonotype is one base distant, so this may be a read error. The genes are TRBV20-1 and TRBJ2-1; D unresolved. Germline V CDR1 and CDR2: DFQATT, SNEGSKA (reference sequence). The V gene lost 0 bases and the J gene lost 10 bases, with 4 bases spanning the gap. The CDR3 totals 10 residues. CDR3 sequence (DNA): TGCAGTGCTAGAGATAGGGAGCAGTTCTTC. Its translation: CSARDREQFF.

The V and J genes are TRBV7-9 and TRBJ2-1; 14 bases align to TRBD2. Unmatched junction bases numbered 7, after V lost 5 bases and J lost 10 bases. CDR1 is SEHNR, CDR2 FQNEAQ, per germline (reference sequence). There are 15 residues in the CDR3. The CDR3, as DNA: TGTGCCAGCAGCCTCTTGACTAGCGGGAGGGACGAGCAGTTCTTC. Protein: CASSLLTSGRDEQFF.

This clonotype was counted at least ten times. The genes are TRBV28 and TRBJ2-4, with unresolved D. Trimming pared 3 bases from V and 8 bases from J, leaving 14 bases between. This CDR3 has 14 residues. From germline, CDR1 is MDHEN and CDR2 SYDVKM. The CDR3 sequence: CASSFGQPMDIQYF. As DNA, the CDR3 is TGTGCCAGCAGTTTCGGGCAGCCCATGGACATTCAGTACTTC.

The V gene is TRBV28, the J gene TRBJ1-2; a weak D match, TRBD1 (6 bases). V lost 4 bases and J lost 6, with 15 bases in between. From germline, CDR1 is MDHEN and CDR2 SYDVKM. The CDR3 sequence is 14 residues long. In DNA form, the CDR3 reads TGTGCCAGCAGTTCCCTCACAGGGTTTAATGGCTACACCTTC. This sequence encodes CASSSLTGFNGYTF.

Ten or more counts support this clonotype. V and J are TRBV12-3 or TRBV12-4 and TRBJ2-5, with TRBD2 matching 7 bases. This CDR3 region has 15 residues. Germline trimming cut 6 bases from V and 1 base from J; bases unmatched to any gene: 8. The CDR3 DNA follows: TGTGCCAGCAGATACTCGACTAGCAGCCAAGAGACCCAGTACTTC. It encodes CASRYSTSSQETQYF.

The chain uses TRBV27 and TRBJ2-2; no definite D call. The V and J ends lost 8 bases and 2 bases respectively, with 18 bases between them. The CDR3 has 16 residues. The germline gives CDR1 MNHEY, CDR2 SMNVEV (reference sequence). This CDR3 is CASVSWVAGNTGELFF. The DNA for the CDR3 is TGTGCCAGCGTCTCTTGGGTAGCCGGTAACACCGGGGAGCTGTTTTTT.

The sample holds many counts of this clonotype. The rearrangement uses TRBV6-1 and TRBJ2-1, with D possibly matching TRBD2 (6 bases). V gave up 5 bases and J gave up 7 bases, with 15 bases separating them. The CDR3 is 14 amino acids. CDR1 is MNHNS and CDR2 is SASEGT in the germline V gene. The CDR3 loop reads CASSPRGLGNEQFF. DNA of the CDR3: TGTGCCAGCAGTCCGCGGGGTCTGGGTAATGAGCAGTTCTTC.

This clonotype was seen at least ten times. The rearrangement uses TRBV20-1 and TRBJ2-7, with 8 bases aligning to TRBD1. V trimming: 0 bases; J trimming: 2 bases; junction bases outside the gene matches: 12. Looked up from germline, CDR1 is DFQATT and CDR2 is SNEGSKA (reference sequence). This CDR3 is built from 17 residues. The CDR3 DNA reads TGCAGTGCTAGAGATCAAGGCGGATCCAGGGGGCCCTACGAGCAGTACTTC. Protein product: CSARDQGGSRGPYEQYF.

The chain employs TRBV9 and TRBJ2-5, with 10 bases aligning to TRBD2. This CDR3 region has 19 residues. The germline V gene has CDR1 SGDLS and CDR2 YYNGEE. V dropped 4 bases and J dropped 8; count of bases not matched to a gene: 23. The CDR3 nucleotides read TGTGCCAGCAGCCCCAAAGCGAGGAGGTCTAGCGGGAGTAGGAGTACCCAGTACTTC. It yields the protein CASSPKARRSSGSRSTQYF.

CDR3 region: CSASRDRGFLYGYTF. The CDR3 region has the DNA TGCAGTGCTAGTAGAGACAGGGGGTTTCTTTATGGCTACACCTTC. This chain links TRBV20-1 with TRBJ1-2; 9 bases are shared with TRBD1. Per the germline V gene, CDR1 is DFQATT and CDR2 is SNEGSKA (reference sequence). The junction had 10 bases not matched to a gene; V was cut back by 3 bases and J by 5 bases. This CDR3 contains 15 residues.

This clonotype was found a few times. V is TRBV7-6 and J is TRBJ2-7, with D possibly being TRBD2 (5 bases). This CDR3 is built from 14 residues. With 5 bases removed from V and 8 bases from J, the gap between germline ends came to 19 bases. Germline CDR1 is SGHVS and CDR2 is FNYEAQ. The DNA for the CDR3 is TGTGCCAGCAGCCCCGGAACTACCCAGCGGAAGCAGTACTTC. Protein: CASSPGTTQRKQYF. Filled out from reference TRBV7-6 and TRBJ2-7, the complete variable domain reads GAGVSQSPRYKVTKRGQDVALRCDPISGHVSLYWYRQALGQGPEFLTYFNYEAQQDKSGLPNDRFSAERPEGSISTLTIQRTEQRDSAMYRCASSPGTTQRKQYFGPGTRLTVT.

The sample holds many counts of this clonotype. The DNA of the CDR3 is TGTGCCAGCAGCTTCGGGACCACCGGGGAGCTGTTTTTT. Residues: CASSFGTTGELFF. The rearrangement joins TRBV13 to TRBJ2-2; tentatively, D is TRBD1 or TRBD2 (5 bases each). The ends were cut back, 3 bases at V and 4 bases at J, with 6 bases in the middle. CDR3 length: 13 amino acids. Germline V gives CDR1 PRHDT, CDR2 FYEKMQ (reference sequence).

This clonotype was observed at least ten times. V and J are TRBV28 and TRBJ2-3; tentatively, D is TRBD1 (7 bases). V lost 4 bases and J lost 4, with 21 bases in between. Per the germline V gene, CDR1 is MDHEN and CDR2 is SYDVKM. The CDR3 contains 17 residues. CDR3 coding DNA: TGTGCCAGCAGTTCCCCCACCCAGGGGGGAGGAGCAGATACGCAGTATTTT. This gives the protein CASSSPTQGGGADTQYF.

A word on this clonotype: Since a far larger clone is one base different, this is likely a read error. This chain links TRBV27 with TRBJ2-3; TRBD2 is a possible D gene (6 bases). The J call may be in error: the DNA end matches TRBJ2-1 better. Germline loops: CDR1 MNHEY, CDR2 SMNVEV (reference sequence). CDR3 length: 16 amino acids. The CDR3 reads CASSKLATTGYDEQFF. The DNA for the CDR3 is TGTGCCAGCAGCAAGCTAGCGACCACGGGCTACGATGAGCAGTTCTTC.

Of note for this clonotype: The junction does not match germline at one end; this may be a read error. The V gene is TRBV20-1, the J gene TRBJ2-3, with D hard to call. CDR1 is DFQATT and CDR2 is SNEGSKA in the germline V gene (reference sequence). The CDR3 is 14 residues long. The CDR3 is CSAFESRSTDTRYF. Here the CDR3 DNA reads TGCAGTGCCTTCGAGAGCCGTAGCACAGATACGCGGTATTTT.

This clonotype showed up just a few times. The chain is built from TRBV9 and TRBJ2-2; 7 bases map to TRBD2. Unmatched junction bases numbered 3, after V lost 0 bases and J lost 4 bases. Germline assignment: CDR1 SGDLS and CDR2 YYNGEE. This CDR3 is built from 15 residues. The CDR3 bases are TGTGCCAGCAGCGTAGCTGGGGGGGGCACCGGGGAGCTGTTTTTT. Its protein product is CASSVAGGGTGELFF.

This clonotype appeared many times. V and J are TRBV2 and TRBJ1-1; D is undetermined. CDR3 length: 12 residues. Trimming pared 2 bases from V and 5 bases from J, leaving 6 bases between. CDR1 is SNHLY, CDR2 FYNNEI, per germline. The CDR3 sequence: CASSELPTEAFF. CDR3 DNA: TGTGCCAGCAGTGAACTTCCAACTGAAGCTTTCTTT.

This clonotype was found many times. This sequence joins TRBV6-1 and TRBJ1-5, with TRBD1 matching 9 bases. Germline values: CDR1 MNHNS, CDR2 SASEGT. The CDR3 has 14 residues. V lost 10 bases and J lost 3; bases outside the gene matches: 7. DNA for the CDR3: TGTGCCACCAGCAGGGACAGGGTCAATCAGCCCCAGCATTTT. Residues: CATSRDRVNQPQHF.

This clonotype came up many times. The chain combines TRBV7-2 with TRBJ2-7, with D possibly being TRBD1 (6 bases). CDR1 is SGHTA and CDR2 is FQGNSA in the germline V gene. The CDR3 extends over 13 amino acids. V lost 1 base, J lost 6 bases, and 10 bases lay in between. CDR3 sequence: CASSLVGGIEQYF. In DNA form, the CDR3 reads TGTGCCAGCAGCTTAGTAGGGGGTATCGAGCAGTACTTC.

This clonotype came up many times. The rearrangement links TRBV2 to TRBJ2-1; the match to TRBD1 covers 10 bases. Germline V lookup: CDR1 SNHLY, CDR2 FYNNEI. The J segment lost 5 bases and the V segment lost 9 bases, leaving 10 bases of the junction unmatched. The CDR3 extends over 15 amino acids. CDR3 protein: CARRETGGENNEQFF. The CDR3 DNA follows: TGTGCCAGACGGGAGACAGGGGGCGAGAACAATGAGCAGTTCTTC. Full variable domain (remainder filled in from reference TRBV2 and TRBJ2-1): EPEVTQTPSHQVTQMGQEVILRCVPISNHLYFYWYRQILGQKVEFLVSFYNNEISEKSEIFDDQFSVERPDGSNFTLKIRSTKLEDSAMYFCARRETGGENNEQFFGPGTRLTVL.

This clonotype was seen ten or more times. V is TRBV7-9 and J is TRBJ2-7; D gene uncertain. The CDR3 extends over 13 amino acids. From germline, CDR1 is SEHNR and CDR2 FQNEAQ (reference sequence). With 5 bases removed from V and 1 base from J, the gap between germline ends came to 9 bases. CDR3 sequence (DNA): TGTGCCAGCAGCATCGGTGGGTCCTACGAGCAGTACTTC. Translated, it gives CASSIGGSYEQYF.

A remark on this clonotype: A read error is possible here, since a much larger clone lies one base away. The chain joins TRBV30 to TRBJ2-1, with unresolved D. CDR3 length equals 15 residues. Germline lookup yields CDR1 GTSNPN and CDR2 SVGIG (reference sequence). In DNA form, the CDR3 reads TGTGCCTTTTGGACCGTTAAACTCTCCTACAATGAGCAGTCCTTC. The encoded protein is CAFWTVKLSYNEQSF.

This clonotype was detected only a few times. The chain combines TRBV19 with TRBJ1-5, with D possibly matching TRBD1 (6 bases). The CDR3 covers 16 residues. Trimming took off 10 bases at V and 7 bases at J, with 26 bases between the two ends. Germline V gene data show CDR1 as LNHDA and CDR2 as SQIVND (reference sequence). CDR3: CATRTRRGQTDQPQHF. The CDR3 DNA follows: TGTGCCACCCGAACCCGGCGGGGGCAGACAGACCAGCCCCAGCATTTT.

This clonotype was seen ten or more times. The chain uses TRBV3-1 and TRBJ1-2, with D possibly being TRBD1 (6 bases). The length of the CDR3 is 15 residues. The germline gives CDR1 LGHDT, CDR2 YNNKEL (reference sequence). V was clipped by 4 bases and J by 3 bases, with 15 bases between them. The CDR3 protein is CASSRIRGPHYGYTF. The CDR3 DNA reads as TGTGCCAGCAGCCGGATCCGGGGGCCCCACTATGGCTACACCTTC.

This clonotype was recorded many times. The chain links TRBV20-1 to TRBJ2-5, with 9 bases identical to TRBD2. With V trimmed by 6 bases and J by 2 bases, 13 bases remained unmatched. The CDR3 has 16 residues. Germline values: CDR1 DFQATT, CDR2 SNEGSKA (reference sequence). The CDR3 region has the DNA TGCAGTGCGGTAACTAGCGGGTCTTCTTCACAAGAGACCCAGTACTTC. Amino acids: CSAVTSGSSSQETQYF.